This T cell receptor beta chain was obtained from a study of regulatory T cells in long-lasting Graves disease. Findings and caveats of the study: New patients shared approximately 930 public clonotypes, fewer than the 2,500 to 3,000 shared by persistent patients. Favored usage of TRBV28, TRBJ1-2 and TRBJ2-5 was recorded in persistent disease.

Construction of the TCR beta libraries employed iRepertoire HTBI primers in conjunction with Arm-PCR of CDR3 regions. Via MiXCR, TCRdb re-called the multiplex PCR reads, giving one row per CDR3 protein. The repertoire holds some 330,000 distinct CDR3 sequences, approximately 10% seen once, with approximately 20% in the top ten. The CDR3 contains 12 residues. Germline V gene data show CDR1 as MNHNS and CDR2 as SASEGT. Losses at the gene ends were 8 bases for V and 6 bases for J; bases not matched to a gene: 7. Stated time point: newly diagnosed GD, antithyroid drugs for less than 3 months. PBMC-derived RNA was used for the TCR library. Tubes containing EDTA received 8 to 9.5 milliliters of drawn peripheral blood. This clonotype was seen more than once but under ten times. Its antigen is not identified. This same sample was also taken into another study, of T cells in Graves' hyperthyroidism and ophthalmopathy. That publication notes: HTBI primers were the set used in a first-round RT-PCR of the TCR CDR3.

This specimen was peripheral blood mononuclear cells (PBMCs), taken at new diagnosis, from a patient treated with antithyroid drugs. The chain links TRBV6-1 to TRBJ2-7; TRBD2 matches at 7 bases. This clonotype originated in a woman under 30 with Graves disease. Here the CDR3 reads CASGDWEGEQYV. As DNA, the CDR3 is TGTGCCAGCGGAGACTGGGAGGGCGAGCAGTACGTC.